The rows below give T cell receptor beta chains drawn from one sample of a study of Graves' ophthalmopathy and Graves' hyperthyroidism. MiXCR, applied by TCRdb to the multiplex PCR reads, yields one record per CDR3 protein. The sample contains about 620,000 distinct CDR3 sequences, about a fifth of which appear only once. Specimen: peripheral blood. The receptor set was obtained from a woman aged 18-30 years with stable Graves' hyperthyroidism. Some clones in this sample may be carry-over from other donors' samples. The CDR3 runs from the conserved cysteine through the conserved F or W. The D gene is left open where the match is weak. Size is stated for part of the rows, as once, few or many counts, or as a class when the clone is expanded.

j_call v_call clone_size d_call cdr3_nt cdr3_aa
TRBJ2-6 TRBV6-5 . . TGTGCCAGCAGTTACCTTAGGACGGTCTCTGGGGCCAACGTCCTGACTTTC CASSYLRTVSGANVLTF
TRBJ1-1 TRBV6-1 many TRBD1 TGTGCCACTGCGGACAGGGGGGACACTGAAGCTTTCTTT CATADRGDTEAFF
TRBJ2-7 TRBV28 . TRBD1 TGTGCCAGCAGTTTATACGGGACAGAAAGGTACGAGCAGTACTTC CASSLYGTERYEQYF
TRBJ1-1 TRBV6-5 many TRBD1 TGTGCCAGCACCGATACGACAGGGGGAATTGAAGCTTTCTTT CASTDTTGGIEAFF
TRBJ2-3 TRBV12-3/TRBV12-4 few TRBD2 TGTGCCAGCAGTCACGGACTAGCTCTAGATACGCAGTATTTT CASSHGLALDTQYF
TRBJ2-2 TRBV5-1 many . TGCGCCAGCAGAGGGGGGGACACCGGGGAGCTGTTTTTT CASRGGDTGELFF
TRBJ1-2 TRBV20-1 many TRBD1 TGCAGTGCTAGAGGGCCGACGGGACAGGGGGCGAATGGCTACACCTTC CSARGPTGQGANGYTF
TRBJ1-1 TRBV12-3/TRBV12-4 many . TGTGCCAGCAGCCGAATGGGACGGGGCCAACCGGAAGCTTTCTTT CASSRMGRGQPEAFF
TRBJ2-7 TRBV5-1 many . TGCGCCAGCAGCTTGGCGGGACAAGCGACACGAGAGCAGTACTTC CASSLAGQATREQYF
TRBJ1-2 TRBV15 . TRBD1 TGTGCCACCAGCAGACCCGGGACAGTCGCCTACACCTTC CATSRPGTVAYTF
TRBJ2-5 TRBV18 many . TGTGCCAGCTCACCACCGGGGAGATTGGAGACCCAGTACTTC CASSPPGRLETQYF
TRBJ2-7 TRBV7-9 many . TGTGCCAGCAGCTTAGCAGTGGGCTACGAGCAGTACTTC CASSLAVGYEQYF